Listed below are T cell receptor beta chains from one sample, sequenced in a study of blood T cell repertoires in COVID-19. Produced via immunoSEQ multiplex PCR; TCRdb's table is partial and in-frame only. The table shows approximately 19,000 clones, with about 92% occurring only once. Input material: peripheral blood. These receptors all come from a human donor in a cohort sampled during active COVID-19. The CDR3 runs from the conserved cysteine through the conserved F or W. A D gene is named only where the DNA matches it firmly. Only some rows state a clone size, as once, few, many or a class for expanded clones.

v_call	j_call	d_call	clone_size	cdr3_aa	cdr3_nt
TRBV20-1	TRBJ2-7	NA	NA	CSADQGYEQYF	TGCAGTGCTGATCAGGGGTACGAGCAGTACTTC
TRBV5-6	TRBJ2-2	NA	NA	CASSLVLSSTGELFF	TGTGCCAGCAGCTTGGTACTGTCGTCGACCGGGGAGCTGTTTTTT
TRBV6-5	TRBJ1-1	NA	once	CASRWEGWANTEAFF	TGTGCCAGCAGGTGGGAGGGGTGGGCGAACACTGAAGCTTTCTTT
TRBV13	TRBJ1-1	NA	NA	CASSLARGAPITEAFF	TGTGCCAGCAGCTTAGCCCGCGGGGCTCCTATTACTGAAGCTTTCTTT
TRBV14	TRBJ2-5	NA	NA	CASSSKDWIQETQYF	TGTGCCAGCAGCTCGAAAGACTGGATCCAAGAGACCCAGTACTTC
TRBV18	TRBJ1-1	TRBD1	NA	CASSQGQGSTEAFF	TGTGCCAGCTCACAGGGACAGGGTTCCACTGAAGCTTTCTTT
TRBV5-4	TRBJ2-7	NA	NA	CASSLDRYEQYF	TGTGCCAGCAGCTTGGACAGGTACGAGCAGTACTTC
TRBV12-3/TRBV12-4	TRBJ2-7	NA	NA	CASSPAYGEIHF	TGTGCCAGCAGTCCCGCCTACGGGGAGATCCACTTC
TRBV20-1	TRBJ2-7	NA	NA	CSVEDSYEQYF	TGCAGTGTAGAGGACTCCTACGAGCAGTACTTC
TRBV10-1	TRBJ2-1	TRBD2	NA	CASSSGRVYNEQFF	TGCGCCAGCAGTAGCGGGAGAGTCTACAATGAGCAGTTCTTC
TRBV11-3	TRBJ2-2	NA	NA	CASSFQGLTGELFF	TGTGCCAGCAGCTTCCAGGGGCTAACCGGGGAGCTGTTTTTT
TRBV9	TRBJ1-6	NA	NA	CASSVALAGYNSPLHF	TGTGCCAGCAGCGTGGCCCTTGCGGGTTATAATTCACCCCTCCACTTT
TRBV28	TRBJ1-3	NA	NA	CASTPVVFGMNTIYF	TGTGCCAGCACCCCCGTTGTTTTCGGGATGAACACCATATATTTT
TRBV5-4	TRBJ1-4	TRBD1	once	CASSLRTGQVEKLFF	TGTGCCAGCAGCTTGAGGACAGGGCAGGTGGAAAAACTGTTTTTT
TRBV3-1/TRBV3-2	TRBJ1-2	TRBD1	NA	CASSPRQGTNYGYTF	TGTGCCAGCAGCCCCCGACAGGGAACTAACTATGGCTACACCTTC
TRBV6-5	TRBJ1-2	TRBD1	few	CASRSGGTGNGYTF	TGTGCCAGCAGAAGCGGAGGGACAGGGAATGGCTACACCTTC
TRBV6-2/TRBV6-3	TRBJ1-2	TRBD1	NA	CASSQGVSGYTF	TGTGCCAGCAGTCAGGGGGTGAGCGGCTACACCTTC
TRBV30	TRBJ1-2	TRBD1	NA	CAWNVWTGTTYGYTF	TGTGCCTGGAATGTTTGGACAGGGACGACCTATGGCTACACCTTC
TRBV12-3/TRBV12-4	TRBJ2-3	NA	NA	CASSFGGDTQYF	TGTGCCAGCAGCTTTGGGGGGGATACGCAGTATTTT
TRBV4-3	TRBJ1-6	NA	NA	CASSHTTFRGRNSPLHF	TGCGCCAGCAGCCACACTACGTTCAGGGGCCGAAATTCACCCCTCCACTTT
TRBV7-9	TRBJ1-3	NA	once	CASSDTGEAGNTIYF	TGTGCCAGCAGCGATACCGGGGAGGCTGGAAACACCATATATTTT
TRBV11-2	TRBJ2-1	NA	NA	CASSPTRNEQFF	TGTGCCAGCAGCCCGACAAGGAATGAGCAGTTCTTC
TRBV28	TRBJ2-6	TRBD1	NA	CASSSSTGGTGANVLTF	TGTGCCAGCAGTTCATCGACAGGGGGGACTGGGGCCAACGTCCTGACTTTC
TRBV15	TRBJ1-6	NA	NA	CATSPPPPRPLHF	TGTGCCACCAGCCCACCCCCCCCACGGCCCCTCCACTTT
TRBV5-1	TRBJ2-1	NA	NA	CASSLDDYRFF	TGCGCCAGCAGCTTGGACGACTACAGGTTCTTC
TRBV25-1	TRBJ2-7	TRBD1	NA	CASSELGQGNEQYF	TGTGCCAGCAGTGAATTGGGACAGGGTAACGAGCAGTACTTC
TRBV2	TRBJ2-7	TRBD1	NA	CASRRDRGYEQYF	TGTGCCAGCAGGAGGGACAGGGGATACGAGCAGTACTTC
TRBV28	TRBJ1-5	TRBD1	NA	CASSPRTGRNQPQHF	TGTGCCAGCAGCCCGAGGACAGGGAGGAATCAGCCCCAGCATTTT
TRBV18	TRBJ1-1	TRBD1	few	CASSPQGAAEAFF	TGTGCCAGCTCGCCGCAGGGGGCGGCTGAAGCTTTCTTT